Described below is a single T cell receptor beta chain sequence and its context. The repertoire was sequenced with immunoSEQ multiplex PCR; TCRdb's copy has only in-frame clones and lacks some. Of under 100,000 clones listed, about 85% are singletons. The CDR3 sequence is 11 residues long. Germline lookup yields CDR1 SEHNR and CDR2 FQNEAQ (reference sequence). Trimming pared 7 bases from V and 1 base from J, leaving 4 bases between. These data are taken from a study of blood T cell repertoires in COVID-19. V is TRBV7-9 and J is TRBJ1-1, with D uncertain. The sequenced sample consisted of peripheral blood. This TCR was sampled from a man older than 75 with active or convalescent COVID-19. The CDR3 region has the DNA TGTGCCAGCATAAAGAACACTGAAGCTTTCTTT. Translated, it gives CASIKNTEAFF. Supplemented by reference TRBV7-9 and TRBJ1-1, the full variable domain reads DTGVSQNPRHKITKRGQNVTFRCDPISEHNRLYWYRQTLGQGPEFLTYFQNEAQLEKSRLLSDRFSAERPKGSFSTLEIQRTEQGDSAMYLCASIKNTEAFFGQGTRLTVV.